The 12 T cell receptor beta chains below were found in one sample sequenced in a study of early T cells in non-severe SARS-CoV-2 infection. TCRdb analysed the 5' RACE reads with MiXCR anew, one entry per CDR3 protein. Here the sample spans fewer than 120,000 distinct CDR3 sequences, 10% to 15% being singletons. The sequencing here drew on whole blood, taken at baseline. The receptors originated from an adult who was a healthcare worker with PCR-confirmed SARS-CoV-2 infection or an uninfected control (not recorded which).

Only a few counts were recorded for this clonotype. This chain joins TRBV12-3 or TRBV12-4 and TRBJ1-1, with no clear D. V was clipped by 6 bases and J by 7 bases, with 15 bases between them. This CDR3 is built from 13 residues. CDR3 nucleotide sequence: TGTGCCAGCAGCTCCCAGAGTTTGGGTGAAGCTTTCTTT. Its translation: CASSSQSLGEAFF.

The chain has TRBV19 and TRBJ1-4; D not resolved. The V and J ends lost 4 bases and 3 bases respectively, with 12 bases between them. Germline V gene data show CDR1 as LNHDA and CDR2 as SQIVND (reference sequence). The CDR3 spans 15 residues. The DNA for the CDR3 is TGTGCCAGTAGTAGTTTCCACAGATCTAATGAAAAACTGTTTTTT. Translation gives CASSSFHRSNEKLFF.

This clonotype was counted between two and nine times. J is TRBJ1-1 and V is TRBV6-6, with 11 bases matching TRBD1. The trim removed 5 bases at V and 0 bases at J, leaving 2 bases unmatched. The CDR3 is 15 amino acids. Germline assignment: CDR1 MNHNY and CDR2 SVGAGI (reference sequence). The CDR3 loop reads CASSGQGAVNTEAFF. The CDR3 DNA sequence: TGTGCCAGCAGTGGACAGGGGGCTGTGAACACTGAAGCTTTCTTT.

V usage is TRBV7-6 and J usage is TRBJ2-3; 7 bases agree with TRBD2. Germline lookup yields CDR1 SGHVS and CDR2 FNYEAQ. Losses at the gene ends were 5 bases for V and 5 bases for J; bases not matched to a gene: 13. This CDR3 contains 16 residues. CDR3 coding DNA: TGTGCCAGCAGCCCCTTCTTTGCGGGAGCGGTAGATACGCAGTATTTT. Encoded protein: CASSPFFAGAVDTQYF.

This clonotype was counted between two and nine times. The gene calls are TRBV20-1 and TRBJ2-7; TRBD2 matches at 8 bases. The CDR3 is made up of 15 amino acids. The germline V gene encodes CDR1 DFQATT and CDR2 SNEGSKA (reference sequence). V shed 1 base and J 1 base; nucleotides not matched to a gene: 6. CDR3 sequence reads: CSARAPERGSYEQYF. CDR3 DNA: TGCAGTGCTAGAGCGCCTGAGCGGGGGTCCTACGAGCAGTACTTC.

This rearrangement joins TRBV20-1 to TRBJ1-1, with D unresolved. V was clipped by 4 bases and J by 2 bases, with 11 bases between them. In germline, CDR1 is DFQATT, CDR2 SNEGSKA (reference sequence). This CDR3 is built from 13 residues. The CDR3 is CSATPDANTEAFF. The CDR3 nucleotides read TGCAGTGCTACCCCCGACGCTAACACTGAAGCTTTCTTT.

The count of this clonotype is one. The chain employs TRBV6-1 and TRBJ2-1; D is undetermined. The CDR3 has 14 amino acids. The germline V and J ends were trimmed by 3 bases and 4 bases, with 10 bases remaining between them. The germline CDR1 and CDR2 sequences are MNHNS and SASEGT. For the CDR3, the DNA is TGTGCCAGCAGTGATTTGCAAGGTTACAATGAGCAGTTCTTC. Translation gives CASSDLQGYNEQFF.

This clonotype showed up just a few times. The chain combines TRBV29-1 with TRBJ2-4, with TRBD2 as a possible D gene (6 bases). Trimming removed 5 bases from V and 4 bases from J, with 9 bases in between. Germline lookup yields CDR1 SQVTM and CDR2 ANQGSEA. The CDR3 has 12 amino acids. This chain's CDR3 is CSVWDWKNIQYF. The CDR3 DNA reads TGCAGCGTTTGGGACTGGAAAAACATTCAGTACTTC.

This clonotype was detected only a few times. The chain has TRBV5-1 and TRBJ1-2; 7 nucleotides line up with TRBD1. The CDR3 contains 18 residues. The junction had 20 bases not matched to a gene; V was cut back by 1 base and J by 8 bases. Per the germline V gene, CDR1 is SGHRS and CDR2 is YFSETQ. The CDR3 coding sequence is TGCGCCAGCAGCTTGACGGCCCGTTTTACTGGACAGGCGAGGGGCTACACCTTC. Its translation: CASSLTARFTGQARGYTF.

This chain connects TRBV7-9 to TRBJ2-3, with D perhaps TRBD1 (7 bases). Per the germline V gene, CDR1 is SEHNR and CDR2 is FQNEAQ (reference sequence). The CDR3 runs 15 residues. V dropped 5 bases and J dropped 4 bases, with 16 bases sitting between them. The CDR3 bases are TGTGCCAGCAGCCCGGGGGACAGACAAGCAGATACGCAGTATTTT. This encodes CASSPGDRQADTQYF.

This clonotype was picked up many times. The chain uses TRBV7-8 and TRBJ1-5, with a possible D match to TRBD1 (6 bases). The CDR3 is made up of 14 amino acids. V lost 5 bases and J lost 4, with 12 bases in between. Germline V gene lookup returns CDR1 SGHVS and CDR2 FQNEAQ. CDR3 coding DNA: TGTGCCAGCAGCCCTAGACAGGAGAATCAGCCCCAGCATTTT. It is translated as CASSPRQENQPQHF. The full variable domain, its missing parts supplied by reference TRBV7-8 and TRBJ1-5, is GAGVSQSPRYKVAKRGQDVALRCDPISGHVSLFWYQQALGQGPEFLTYFQNEAQLDKSGLPSDRFFAERPEGSVSTLKIQRTQQEDSAVYLCASSPRQENQPQHFGDGTRLSIL.

The chain uses TRBV7-6 and TRBJ1-3; no reliable D call. The CDR3 runs to 14 residues. In germline, CDR1 is SGHVS, CDR2 FNYEAQ. Trimming took 4 bases from V and 0 from J, leaving 7 bases between them. DNA of the CDR3: TGTGCCAGCAGCTCCCCGAGCTCTGGAAACACCATATATTTT. Translated: CASSSPSSGNTIYF.